Below, one T cell receptor (beta chain) is given with its context. Its antigen is not identified. The authors ran a second PCR of roughly 6 to 11 cycles using a sample-barcoded 5' primer and a J-beta primer mix. Paired-end reads containing CDR3 totaled no fewer than 2.5 million for each sample. TCRdb reprocessed the 5' RACE reads via MiXCR and lists one record per CDR3 protein. The data contain approximately 850,000 distinct CDR3 sequences, nearly 60% of them seen just once; the ten biggest clones take up roughly 20%. The sample comes from a study of blood T cells in healthy people across ages. Study results and caveats: Age showed a roughly linear inverse relationship with TCR beta diversity per million T cells. Strong correlation existed between TCR beta diversity and naive T cell percentage.

There are 16 residues in the CDR3. Germline CDR1 and CDR2: MNHNS and SASEGT. Trimming took 1 base from V and 4 from J; bases not matched to a gene: 5. The sample was blood. This TCR was sampled from a man aged 30 to 45 in good health. V usage is TRBV6-1 and J usage is TRBJ2-1, with TRBD1 matching over 9 bases. This CDR3 reads CASSEDTGGPYNEQFF. The CDR3 coding sequence is TGTGCCAGCAGTGAAGATACAGGGGGCCCATACAATGAGCAGTTCTTC.